The T cell receptor (beta chain) under discussion was sequenced for a study of blood T cell repertoires in COVID-19 (dated by TCRdb to about 2020). Context from the whole study: Collaborator samples came from the United States, Italy and Spain and covered acute and convalescent phases of COVID-19. The prospective study material was composed of cDNA or gDNA derived from T cells, B-cell-depleted T cells, or PBMCs. Deeply sampled blood TCRbeta repertoires from subjects exposed to, actively infected with, or recovered from COVID-19 were included in the dataset. The repertoires were released in a freely available public database intended as a resource for research on the immune response to SARS-CoV-2. Samples came from the ongoing ImmuneRACE study (first 160 participants) plus 1,254 subjects from 6 global collaborators. The sample metadata nearly always contained a de-identified subject ID, COVID-19 status, age in years and sex. Where available, HLA class I and class II types were taken from metadata supplied by the sample provider and were not determined by assay-based typing.

TCRbeta CDR3 regions were amplified from genomic DNA by means of the immunoSEQ Assay, a bias-controlled multiplex PCR. For the original study's pipeline: The number of nucleated cells in each sample was estimated from the amplification of reference gene primers within the assay. To quantify the absolute abundance of each unique TCRbeta CDR3 rearrangement, sequence reads were collapsed and filtered. For each sample, productive Simpson clonality was calculated by taking the square root of Simpson's diversity index across productive rearrangements. TCRdb stores this immuneACCESS table with in-frame sequences only. Part of the clones is absent; in the studies checked, under half of the shortfall reflects unresolved V genes, and no reason is known for the rest. Clonal size and the V and J genes are those of that table, whereas D and trimming came from the DNA. For this sample there are a few hundred thousand clones; roughly nine tenths appear just once. The ten most abundant clones make up about 3% of the sample.

Points the paper makes about the study in general: The amount of clinical and demographic metadata varied by source and participant and was provided uncurated.

The CDR3 starts with the cysteine, ends with the phenylalanine, and has 18 residues. The entry retains the CDR3 DNA only, 54 bases that are in frame from base 1. The germline V gene encodes CDR1 MDHEN and CDR2 SYDVKM. The junction shows trimming of 1 base on V and 2 bases on J, plus 17 bases between the germline ends. For this clone: Its antigen has not been determined. Per-base quality was not reported, and no clone a single base away is much larger than it.

Enrolling through a virtual design, the prospective study's participants ranged in age from roughly 18 to 95 years and lived across about two dozen United States geographic areas. Cohort assignment in the prospective study relied on participant-reported clinical history from a screening survey and a study questionnaire. Recovered participants in ImmuneRACE Cohort 3 were defined by two consecutive negative NP/OP PCR tests, clearance by a healthcare professional, or resolution of symptoms. In the prospective study, mobile phlebotomists collected whole blood, serum and a nasopharyngeal or oropharyngeal swab from each participant. Prospective study participants could optionally give additional blood draws and questionnaires over an approximately two-month period. Before DNA extraction, blood samples from the prospective study were shipped at room temperature or frozen.

Rearrangement joined TRBV28 to TRBJ2-2; the D gene lacks a confident call. Sequencing was done on a sample of PBMCs or T cells enriched from blood (not recorded which). This sequence originates from a woman aged 50 to 60 who had recovered from COVID-19. The DNA is as follows: TGTGCCAGCAGTTTATTCCCCTTAATTGGCCCCAACACCGGGGAGCTGTTTTTT. Its product reads: CASSLFPLIGPNTGELFF.